These 20 T cell receptor beta chains originate from one sample sequenced in a study of blood T cell repertoires in COVID-19. Some clones are missing from TCRdb's copy, which holds only in-frame ones; the method was immunoSEQ multiplex PCR. The sample has more than 250,000 clones, approximately 87% seen once. Sequenced input: peripheral blood. The source of these receptors is a man between 60 and 75 years old who had recovered from COVID-19.

This clone was recorded once. The gene calls are TRBV28 and TRBJ1-6; a weak D match, TRBD1 (5 bases). V was clipped by 2 bases and J by 0 bases, with 8 bases between them. CDR3 length: 16 amino acids. Germline V gene sequence: CDR1 MDHEN, CDR2 SYDVKM. CDR3 bases: TGTGCCAGCAGTTTAGCCGACAGCTCCTATAATTCACCCCTCCACTTT. The encoded protein is CASSLADSSYNSPLHF. Complete variable domain (other parts from reference TRBV28 and TRBJ1-6): DVKVTQSSRYLVKRTGEKVFLECVQDMDHENMFWYRQDPGLGLRLIYFSYDVKMKEKGDIPEGYSVSREKKERFSLILESASTNQTSMYLCASSLADSSYNSPLHFGNGTRLTVT.

The chain employs TRBV4-1 and TRBJ1-1, with 9 bases matching TRBD1. The CDR3 totals 16 residues. The germline gives CDR1 MGHRA, CDR2 YSYEKL. Trimming at V came to 1 base and at J to 1 base, leaving 4 bases not matched to a gene. CDR3 in DNA: TGCGCCAGCAGCCAAGTGTCGGGACAGGGGAACACTGAAGCTTTCTTT. Amino acids: CASSQVSGQGNTEAFF.

The chain couples TRBV3-1 (or the pseudogene TRBV3-2) to TRBJ1-5; 7 bases line up with TRBD1. Trimming at V came to 4 bases and at J to 2 bases, leaving 2 bases not matched to a gene. The CDR3 is 14 amino acids. Germline V lookup: CDR1 LGHDT, CDR2 YNNKEL (reference sequence). CDR3 protein: CASSLQGGNQPQHF. The CDR3 nucleotides are TGTGCCAGCAGCCTGCAGGGGGGCAATCAGCCCCAGCATTTT.

The J gene is TRBJ1-4, the V gene TRBV19, with 10 bases matching TRBD1. The CDR3 spans 17 residues. V lost 3 bases, J lost 2 bases, and 6 bases stayed unmatched. Germline assignment: CDR1 LNHDA and CDR2 SQIVND (reference sequence). The CDR3 region is CASSIRQGASTNEKLFF. In DNA, the CDR3 is TGTGCCAGTAGTATCCGACAGGGGGCCTCGACTAATGAAAAACTGTTTTTT.

The V call is TRBV19, the J call TRBJ2-5; 7 nucleotides line up with TRBD2. The ends lost 6 bases at V and 4 bases at J; junction bases unmatched: 23. CDR1 LNHDA and CDR2 SQIVND come from the germline V gene (reference sequence). This CDR3 region has 19 residues. The CDR3 here is CASSPPRRGSGAFGETQYF. CDR3 sequence (DNA): TGTGCCAGTAGCCCTCCGCGAAGGGGAAGCGGGGCCTTTGGAGAGACCCAGTACTTC.

The chain is built from TRBV2 and TRBJ2-5, with TRBD2 matching over 14 bases. The CDR3 contains 15 residues. The V and J ends lost 4 bases and 4 bases, in that order; junction bases with no gene match: 2. Germline V gene sequence: CDR1 SNHLY, CDR2 FYNNEI. As DNA, the CDR3 is TGTGCCAGCAGTGCGGGGACTAGCGGGAGAGAGACCCAGTACTTC. Protein: CASSAGTSGRETQYF.

This chain uses TRBV5-5 with TRBJ2-7; 9 nucleotides line up with TRBD1. In germline, CDR1 is SGHKS, CDR2 YYEKEE (reference sequence). With 3 bases clipped from V and 6 bases from J, the junction kept 4 bases outside the gene matches. The CDR3 is 13 amino acids. CDR3 sequence reads: CASSSGTGREQYF. DNA for the CDR3: TGTGCCAGCAGCTCCGGGACAGGGCGCGAGCAGTACTTC.

The gene calls are TRBV7-8 and TRBJ1-1; D gene unclear. The germline V and J ends were trimmed by 5 bases and 1 base, with 17 bases remaining between them. Germline V gives CDR1 SGHVS, CDR2 FQNEAQ. The CDR3 is 16 amino acids. For the CDR3, the DNA is TGTGCCAGCAGCCCCCCTCGGAGTACAAGGAACACTGAAGCTTTCTTT. Translation: CASSPPRSTRNTEAFF.

The chain uses TRBV19 and TRBJ1-1; 8 bases match TRBD1. J was trimmed by 11 bases and V by 10 bases; bases with no gene match: 9. The CDR3 contains 11 residues. Germline V CDR1 and CDR2: LNHDA, SQIVND (reference sequence). The CDR3 here is CATIRGPEAFF. CDR3 coding DNA: TGTGCCACAATCAGGGGGCCGGAGGCTTTCTTT.

This chain connects TRBV13 to TRBJ2-6; D is ambiguous. Per germline, CDR1 PRHDT and CDR2 FYEKMQ (reference sequence). The V end was cut by 6 bases, the J end by 0 bases, with 15 bases between. The CDR3 contains 17 residues. The CDR3 nucleotides read TGTGCCAGCAGACCCCCGCAGGCCGACTCTGGGGCCAACGTCCTGACTTTC. It is translated as CASRPPQADSGANVLTF.

V gene TRBV2 combines with J gene TRBJ2-2; TRBD1 aligns across 10 bases. The germline V gene has CDR1 SNHLY and CDR2 FYNNEI. J was trimmed by 8 bases and V by 8 bases; bases with no gene match: 2. The CDR3 runs 12 residues. CDR3 nucleotides: TGTGCCAGCGGACAGGGGGTGGGGGAGCTGTTTTTT. Translation gives CASGQGVGELFF.

The chain uses TRBV27 and TRBJ1-2, with TRBD1 matching over 9 bases. This CDR3 region has 15 residues. From germline, CDR1 is MNHEY and CDR2 SMNVEV (reference sequence). V was clipped by 5 bases and J by 4 bases; unmatched bases: 8. CDR3 DNA sequence: TGTGCCAGCAGTCCCCTGCCGGGACAGGGCTATGGCTACACCTTC. Protein: CASSPLPGQGYGYTF.

As for this clone: Other DNA variants within this sample encode the same CDR3. The chain is built from TRBV6-5 and TRBJ1-2; 8 nucleotides agree with TRBD1. This CDR3 region has 14 residues. J gave up 5 bases and V 6 bases, and 8 bases lay outside the gene matches. CDR1 is MNHEY and CDR2 is SVGAGI in the germline V gene. The CDR3, as DNA: TGTGCCAGCAGCTCAGACAGGGGAGGATATGGCTACACCTTC. This gives the protein CASSSDRGGYGYTF.

The V and J genes are TRBV11-2 and TRBJ2-7, with 7 bases lining up with TRBD2. The CDR3 loop spans 13 amino acids. The germline gives CDR1 SGHAT, CDR2 FQNNGV. Germline trimming cut 7 bases from V and 4 bases from J; bases unmatched to any gene: 7. CDR3 loop: CASNRGGGYEQYF. Written as DNA, the CDR3 is TGTGCCAGCAACCGCGGGGGAGGATACGAGCAGTACTTC.

The chain couples TRBV2 to TRBJ1-1; D ambiguous. This CDR3 region has 14 residues. The V gene lost 1 base and the J gene lost 4 bases, with 10 bases spanning the gap. Germline V lookup: CDR1 SNHLY, CDR2 FYNNEI. The DNA of the CDR3 is TGTGCCAGCAGTGAAGGGAGGATTCCCACTGAAGCTTTCTTT. The encoded protein is CASSEGRIPTEAFF.

This clone was seen a handful of times. The chain has TRBV18 and TRBJ2-7, with 8 positions matching TRBD1. Germline V gene lookup returns CDR1 KGHSH and CDR2 LQKENI. Unmatched junction bases numbered 4, after V lost 6 bases and J lost 6 bases. The CDR3 totals 12 residues. CDR3 DNA: TGTGCCAGCTCGCAGACAGGGGCCGAGCAGTACTTC. It yields the protein CASSQTGAEQYF.

The rearrangement uses TRBV7-9 and TRBJ2-7, with 7 bases that match TRBD1. J was trimmed by 6 bases and V by 4 bases; bases with no gene match: 3. From germline, CDR1 is SEHNR and CDR2 FQNEAQ (reference sequence). The length of the CDR3 is 12 residues. CDR3 in DNA: TGTGCCAGCAGCTCCGACAGGGTCGAGCAGTACTTC. This gives the protein CASSSDRVEQYF.

The chain couples TRBV5-4 to TRBJ1-2; TRBD1 might be the D (6 bases). This CDR3 is 15 amino acids long. Germline V gene data show CDR1 as SGHNT and CDR2 as YYREEE (reference sequence). The V gene lost 1 base and the J gene lost 5 bases, with 15 bases spanning the gap. The CDR3, as DNA: TGTGCCAGCAGCTTGCCCGGACCAGGGGATTATGGCTACACCTTC. Translation: CASSLPGPGDYGYTF.

The chain carries TRBV5-1 and TRBJ2-1, with TRBD2 matching over 11 bases. The CDR3 spans 17 residues. Germline trimming cut 3 bases from V and 9 bases from J; bases unmatched to any gene: 14. Per the germline V gene, CDR1 is SGHRS and CDR2 is YFSETQ. The CDR3 protein is CASSWTTSGSSGGEQFF. CDR3 DNA sequence: TGCGCCAGCAGCTGGACAACTAGCGGGAGTTCGGGAGGTGAGCAGTTCTTC.

V usage is TRBV10-3 and J usage is TRBJ2-7; D call uncertain. From germline, CDR1 is ENHRY and CDR2 SYGVKD. V gave up 1 base and J gave up 3 bases, with 7 bases separating them. The CDR3 is 13 amino acids. The CDR3 region has the DNA TGTGCCATCAGTGAGTTGTCTGTCTACGAGCAGTACTTC. Translation: CAISELSVYEQYF.